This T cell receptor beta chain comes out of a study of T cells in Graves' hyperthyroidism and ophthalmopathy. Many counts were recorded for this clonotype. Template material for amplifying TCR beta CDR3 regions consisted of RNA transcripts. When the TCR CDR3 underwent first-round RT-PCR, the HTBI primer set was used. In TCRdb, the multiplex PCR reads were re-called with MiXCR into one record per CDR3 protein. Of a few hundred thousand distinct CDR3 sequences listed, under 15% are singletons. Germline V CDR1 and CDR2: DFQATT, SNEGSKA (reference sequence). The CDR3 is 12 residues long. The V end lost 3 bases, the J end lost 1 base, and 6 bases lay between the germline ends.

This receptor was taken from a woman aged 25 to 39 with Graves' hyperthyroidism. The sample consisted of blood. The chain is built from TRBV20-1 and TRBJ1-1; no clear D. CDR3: CSASVGNTEAFF. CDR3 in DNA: TGCAGTGCTAGTGTAGGGAACACTGAAGCTTTCTTT.